The present T cell receptor beta chain was sequenced within a study of CD8 T cells in ankylosing spondylitis. General study findings and limits: Reports say disease-linked clones showed up significantly more in matched ankylosing spondylitis synovial fluid.

Trimming removed 6 bases from V and 7 bases from J; junction bases left unmatched: 10. Germline lookup yields CDR1 MRHNA and CDR2 SNTAGT. This CDR3 is 15 amino acids long. A quantitative 5'-RACE method, one with molecular barcodes, was used to make TCR beta libraries. TCRdb used MiXCR to reprocess the 5' RACE reads, holding one entry per CDR3 protein. This table has roughly 140,000 distinct CDR3 sequences, more than 40% appearing once. Worth noting for this clonotype: Antigen unknown.

V is TRBV6-4 and J is TRBJ2-1, with 9 bases fitting TRBD2. The source is a male donor with ankylosing spondylitis. Material: synovial fluid, either unsorted or a sorted T cell fraction (not recorded which). The CDR3 nucleotides are TGTGCCAGCAGCGACCTAGCGGGGTCCGGGAATGAGCAGTTCTTC. It encodes CASSDLAGSGNEQFF.